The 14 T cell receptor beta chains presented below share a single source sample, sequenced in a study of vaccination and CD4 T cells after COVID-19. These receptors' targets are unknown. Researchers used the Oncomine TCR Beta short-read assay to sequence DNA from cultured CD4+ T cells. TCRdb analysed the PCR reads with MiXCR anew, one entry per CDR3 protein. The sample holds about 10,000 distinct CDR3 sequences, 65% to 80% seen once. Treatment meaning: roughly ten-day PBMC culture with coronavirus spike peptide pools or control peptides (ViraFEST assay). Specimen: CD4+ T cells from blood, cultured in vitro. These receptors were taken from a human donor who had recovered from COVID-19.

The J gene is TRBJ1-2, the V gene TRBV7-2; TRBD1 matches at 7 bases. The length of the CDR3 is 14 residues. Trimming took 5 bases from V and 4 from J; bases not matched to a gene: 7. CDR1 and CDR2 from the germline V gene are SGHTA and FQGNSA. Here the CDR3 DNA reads TGTGCCAGCAGCAGACAGGGTTTGGGCTATGGCTACACCTTC. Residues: CASSRQGLGYGYTF.

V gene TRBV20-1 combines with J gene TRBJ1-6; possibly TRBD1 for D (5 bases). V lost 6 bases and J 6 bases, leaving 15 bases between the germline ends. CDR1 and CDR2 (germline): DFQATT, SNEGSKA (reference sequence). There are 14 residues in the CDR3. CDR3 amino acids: CSAREQARNSPLHF. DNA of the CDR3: TGCAGTGCGAGGGAACAGGCTCGTAATTCACCCCTCCACTTT.

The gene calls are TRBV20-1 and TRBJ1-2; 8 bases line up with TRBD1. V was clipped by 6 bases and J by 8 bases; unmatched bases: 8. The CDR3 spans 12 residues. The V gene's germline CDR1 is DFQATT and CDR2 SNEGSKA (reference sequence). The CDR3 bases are TGCAGTGCAGGACAGGGAAGGGGAGGCTACACCTTC. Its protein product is CSAGQGRGGYTF.

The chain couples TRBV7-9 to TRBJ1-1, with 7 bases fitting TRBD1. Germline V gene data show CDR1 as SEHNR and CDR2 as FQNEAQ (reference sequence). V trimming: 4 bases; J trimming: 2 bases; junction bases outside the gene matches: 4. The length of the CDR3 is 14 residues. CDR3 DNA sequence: TGTGCCAGCAGCTCCCAGGGGGGAAACACTGAAGCTTTCTTT. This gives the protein CASSSQGGNTEAFF.

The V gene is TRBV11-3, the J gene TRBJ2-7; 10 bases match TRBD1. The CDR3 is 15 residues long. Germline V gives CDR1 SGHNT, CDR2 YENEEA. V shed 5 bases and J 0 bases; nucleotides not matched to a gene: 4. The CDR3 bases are TGTGCCAGCAGCCCGGGACAGGGGTTCTCCTACGAGCAGTACTTC. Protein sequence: CASSPGQGFSYEQYF.

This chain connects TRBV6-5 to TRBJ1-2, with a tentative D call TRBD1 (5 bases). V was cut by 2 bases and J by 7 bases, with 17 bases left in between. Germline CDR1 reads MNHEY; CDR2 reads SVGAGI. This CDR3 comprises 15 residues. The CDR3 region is CASSYVSEGLRGYTF. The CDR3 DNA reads TGTGCCAGCAGTTACGTTTCGGAGGGACTGCGTGGCTACACCTTC.

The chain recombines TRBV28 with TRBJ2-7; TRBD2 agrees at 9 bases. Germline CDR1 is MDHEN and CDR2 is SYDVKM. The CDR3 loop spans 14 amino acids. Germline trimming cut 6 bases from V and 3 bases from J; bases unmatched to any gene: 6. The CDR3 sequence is CASSLGLALYEQYF. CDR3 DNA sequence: TGTGCCAGCAGCTTGGGACTAGCTCTCTACGAGCAGTACTTC.

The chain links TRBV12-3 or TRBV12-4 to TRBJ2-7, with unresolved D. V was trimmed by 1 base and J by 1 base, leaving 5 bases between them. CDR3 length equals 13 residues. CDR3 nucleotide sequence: TGTGCCAGCAGTTTAGGCAGGTCCTACGAGCAGTACTTC. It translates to CASSLGRSYEQYF.

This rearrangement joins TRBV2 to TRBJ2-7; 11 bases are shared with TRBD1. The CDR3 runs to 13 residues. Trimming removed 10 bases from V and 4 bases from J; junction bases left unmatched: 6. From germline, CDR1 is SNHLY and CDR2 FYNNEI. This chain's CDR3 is CAISGQGVYEQYF. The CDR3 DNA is TGTGCCATTTCGGGACAGGGGGTTTACGAGCAGTACTTC.

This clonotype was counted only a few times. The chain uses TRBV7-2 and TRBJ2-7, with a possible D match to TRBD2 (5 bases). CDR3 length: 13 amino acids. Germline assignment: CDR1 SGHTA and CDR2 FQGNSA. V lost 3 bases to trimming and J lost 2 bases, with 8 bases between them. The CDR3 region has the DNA TGTGCCAGCAGCTTGAGCGGACCCTACGAGCAGTACTTC. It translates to CASSLSGPYEQYF. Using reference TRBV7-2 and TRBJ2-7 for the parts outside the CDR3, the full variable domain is GAGVSQSPSNKVTEKGKDVELRCDPISGHTALYWYRQSLGQGLEFLIYFQGNSAPDKSGLPSDRFSAERTGGSVSTLTIQRTQQEDSAVYLCASSLSGPYEQYFGPGTRLTVT.

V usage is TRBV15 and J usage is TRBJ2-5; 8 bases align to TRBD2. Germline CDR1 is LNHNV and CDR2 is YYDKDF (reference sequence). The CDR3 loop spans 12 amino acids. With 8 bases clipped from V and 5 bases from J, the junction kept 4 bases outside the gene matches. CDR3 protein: CATRTSSETQYF. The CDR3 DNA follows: TGTGCCACCCGGACTAGCAGTGAGACCCAGTACTTC.

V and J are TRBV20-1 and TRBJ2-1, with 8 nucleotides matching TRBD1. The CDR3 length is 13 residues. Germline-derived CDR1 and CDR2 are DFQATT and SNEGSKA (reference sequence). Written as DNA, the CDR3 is TGCAGCAAAGCCGGGACAGGCTACAATGAGCAGTTCTTC. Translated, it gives CSKAGTGYNEQFF.

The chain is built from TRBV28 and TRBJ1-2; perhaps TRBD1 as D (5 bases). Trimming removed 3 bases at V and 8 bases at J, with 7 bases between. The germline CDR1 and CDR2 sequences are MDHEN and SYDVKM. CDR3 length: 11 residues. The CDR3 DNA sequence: TGTGCCAGCAGTTTTCGGGGGGGCTACACCTTC. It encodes CASSFRGGYTF.

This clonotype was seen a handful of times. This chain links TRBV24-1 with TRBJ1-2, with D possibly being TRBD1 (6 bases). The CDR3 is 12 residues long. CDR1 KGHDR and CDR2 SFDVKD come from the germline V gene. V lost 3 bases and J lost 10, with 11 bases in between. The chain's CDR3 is CATSDANRAYTF. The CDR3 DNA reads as TGTGCCACCAGTGATGCCAACAGGGCCTACACCTTC.